A selection of T cell receptor beta chains follows, all from one sample in a study of siplizumab effects on memory and regulatory T cells. Profiling relied on immunoSEQ multiplex PCR, and the TCRdb table lists in-frame clones only, not all of them. There are more than 85,000 clones in the sample; roughly 91% occur only once, and about 0.32% lies in the top ten. The sample taken for sequencing was CD4+ T cells sorted from blood. The receptors originated from a human donor in good health. CDR3s include the opening cysteine and the closing phenylalanine or tryptophan. Fields, in order: V gene, CDR3 length, J gene, D gene, CDR3 protein, CDR3 DNA. The D gene is left open where the match is weak.

v_gene: TRBV12-1
len: 13
j_gene: TRBJ1-2
d_gene: .
CDR3aa: CASSPGCRYGYTF
CDR3nt: TGTGCCAGCAGCCCAGGTTGCCGCTATGGCTACACCTTC

v_gene: TRBV5-6
len: 13
j_gene: TRBJ2-2
d_gene: .
CDR3aa: CASSLVSTGELFF
CDR3nt: TGTGCCAGCAGCTTAGTAAGCACCGGGGAGCTGTTTTTT

v_gene: TRBV6-5
len: 13
j_gene: TRBJ2-4
d_gene: .
CDR3aa: CATTPGVKNIQYF
CDR3nt: TGTGCAACTACACCCGGGGTCAAAAACATTCAGTACTTC

v_gene: TRBV7-2
len: 15
j_gene: TRBJ1-2
d_gene: TRBD1
CDR3aa: CASSFWTGANYGYTF
CDR3nt: TGTGCCAGCAGCTTTTGGACAGGGGCTAACTATGGCTACACCTTC

v_gene: TRBV7-9
len: 14
j_gene: TRBJ2-7
d_gene: TRBD1
CDR3aa: CASSLVDRVNEQYF
CDR3nt: TGTGCCAGCAGCTTAGTAGACAGGGTCAACGAGCAGTACTTC

v_gene: TRBV7-9
len: 14
j_gene: TRBJ2-5
d_gene: TRBD2
CDR3aa: CASSSAGVQETQYF
CDR3nt: TGTGCCAGCAGCTCGGCGGGGGTCCAAGAGACCCAGTACTTC

v_gene: TRBV30
len: 12
j_gene: TRBJ1-1
d_gene: .
CDR3aa: CAWSAANTEAFF
CDR3nt: TGTGCCTGGAGTGCCGCAAACACTGAAGCTTTCTTT

v_gene: TRBV7-9
len: 14
j_gene: TRBJ2-1
d_gene: .
CDR3aa: CASSLVQGANEQFF
CDR3nt: TGTGCCAGCAGCTTAGTTCAGGGTGCGAATGAGCAGTTCTTC

v_gene: TRBV6-1
len: 14
j_gene: TRBJ1-5
d_gene: TRBD1
CDR3aa: CASSQTGINQPQHF
CDR3nt: TGTGCCAGCAGCCAGACAGGGATCAATCAGCCCCAGCATTTT

v_gene: TRBV6-8
len: 10
j_gene: TRBJ1-4
d_gene: .
CDR3aa: CASWYEKLFF
CDR3nt: TGTGCCAGCTGGTATGAAAAACTGTTTTTT

v_gene: TRBV11-1
len: 15
j_gene: TRBJ1-4
d_gene: .
CDR3aa: CASSSKQGLGEKLFF
CDR3nt: TGTGCCAGCAGCTCCAAACAGGGACTTGGTGAAAAACTGTTTTTT

v_gene: TRBV29-1
len: 13
j_gene: TRBJ1-5
d_gene: .
CDR3aa: CSVGWGLNQPQHF
CDR3nt: TGCAGCGTGGGTTGGGGGCTCAATCAGCCCCAGCATTTT

v_gene: TRBV9
len: 14
j_gene: TRBJ2-7
d_gene: .
CDR3aa: CASSVGDITYEQYF
CDR3nt: TGTGCCAGCAGCGTAGGGGACATCACCTACGAGCAGTACTTC